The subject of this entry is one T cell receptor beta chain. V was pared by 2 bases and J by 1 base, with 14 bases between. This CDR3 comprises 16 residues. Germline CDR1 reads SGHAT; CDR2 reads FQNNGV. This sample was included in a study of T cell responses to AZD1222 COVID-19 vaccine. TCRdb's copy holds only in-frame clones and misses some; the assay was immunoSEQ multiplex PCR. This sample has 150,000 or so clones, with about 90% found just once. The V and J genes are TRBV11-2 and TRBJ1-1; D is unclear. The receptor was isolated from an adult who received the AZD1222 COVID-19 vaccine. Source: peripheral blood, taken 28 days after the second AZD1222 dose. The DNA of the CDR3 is TGTGCCAGCAGCTTAATGTGGGTTGCAGGGAACACTGAAGCTTTCTTT. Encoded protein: CASSLMWVAGNTEAFF.